This T cell receptor (beta chain) derives from a study of blood T cell repertoires in COVID-19. Overall study context: Collection of acute and convalescent COVID-19 samples took place in the United States, Italy and Spain. The cDNA or gDNA used as material had been derived from T cells, B-cell-depleted T cells, or PBMCs.

Original data processing: Reference gene primer amplification in the assay estimated nucleated cell counts. Produced via immunoSEQ multiplex PCR; TCRdb's table is partial and in-frame only. V and J calls and clone size are given by that table; D and trimming were obtained from the DNA. The repertoire includes around 100,000 clones, approximately 86% of them detected once, and around 1.6% sits in the top ten. The sample taken for sequencing was peripheral blood. The TCR comes from an elderly man with acute or convalescent COVID-19.

The CDR3 DNA reads as TGTGCCAGCTCACCGGCAGGGGACGACCCCCAGGGGCAGTTCTTC. It yields the protein CASSPAGDDPQGQFF. The chain employs TRBV18 and TRBJ2-1; D perhaps matches TRBD1 (6 bases). The CDR3 is 15 residues long. The germline gives CDR1 KGHSH, CDR2 LQKENI. The V and J ends lost 3 bases and 12 bases respectively, with 21 bases between them.